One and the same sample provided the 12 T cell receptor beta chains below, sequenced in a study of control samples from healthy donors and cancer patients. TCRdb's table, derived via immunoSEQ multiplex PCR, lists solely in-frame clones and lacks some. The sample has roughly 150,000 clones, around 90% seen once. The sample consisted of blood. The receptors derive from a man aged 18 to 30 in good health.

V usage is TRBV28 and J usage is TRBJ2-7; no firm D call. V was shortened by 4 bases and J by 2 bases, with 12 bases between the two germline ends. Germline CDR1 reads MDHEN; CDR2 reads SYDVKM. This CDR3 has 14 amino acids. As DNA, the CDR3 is TGTGCCAGCAGTTGGGTGTTCGGCGCCTACGAGCAGTACTTC. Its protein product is CASSWVFGAYEQYF.

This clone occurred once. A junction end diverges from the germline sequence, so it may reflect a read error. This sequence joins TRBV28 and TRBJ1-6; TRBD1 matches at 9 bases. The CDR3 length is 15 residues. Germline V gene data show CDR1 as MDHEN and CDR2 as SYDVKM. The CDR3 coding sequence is TGTGCCAGCAGGTTATCCGGGACAGGGTCCTCACCCCTCCACTTT. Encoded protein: CASRLSGTGSSPLHF.

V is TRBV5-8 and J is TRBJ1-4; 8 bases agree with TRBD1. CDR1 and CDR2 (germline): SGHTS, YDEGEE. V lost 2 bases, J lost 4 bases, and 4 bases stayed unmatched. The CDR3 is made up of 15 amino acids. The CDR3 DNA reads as TGTGCCAGCAGCTTCGGACAGGGATATAATGAAAAACTGTTTTTT. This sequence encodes CASSFGQGYNEKLFF.

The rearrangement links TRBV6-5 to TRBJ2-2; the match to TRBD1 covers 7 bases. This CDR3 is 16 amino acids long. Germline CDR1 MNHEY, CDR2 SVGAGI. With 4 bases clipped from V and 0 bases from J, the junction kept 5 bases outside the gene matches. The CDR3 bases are TGTGCCAGCAGTTTCCGAGGGGGCACGAACACCGGGGAGCTGTTTTTT. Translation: CASSFRGGTNTGELFF.

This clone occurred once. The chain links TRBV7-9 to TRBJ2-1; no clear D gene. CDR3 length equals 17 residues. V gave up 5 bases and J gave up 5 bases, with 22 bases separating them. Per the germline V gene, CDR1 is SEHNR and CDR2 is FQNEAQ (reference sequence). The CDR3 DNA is TGTGCCAGCAGCGCCTGGTTTGGGCCGCAGGTCAACAATGAGCAGTTCTTC. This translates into CASSAWFGPQVNNEQFF.

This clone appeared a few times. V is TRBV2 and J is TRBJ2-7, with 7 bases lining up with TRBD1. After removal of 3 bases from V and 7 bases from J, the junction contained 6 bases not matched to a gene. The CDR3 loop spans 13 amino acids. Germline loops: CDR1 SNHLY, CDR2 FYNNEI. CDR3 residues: CASSDTGAREQYF. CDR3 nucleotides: TGTGCCAGCAGTGACACAGGGGCTAGGGAGCAGTACTTC.

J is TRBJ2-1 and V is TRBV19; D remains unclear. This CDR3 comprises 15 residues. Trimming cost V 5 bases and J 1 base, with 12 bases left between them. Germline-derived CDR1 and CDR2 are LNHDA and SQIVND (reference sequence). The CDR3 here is CASSLGMGSYNEQFF. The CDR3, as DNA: TGTGCCAGTAGTCTTGGGATGGGGTCCTACAATGAGCAGTTCTTC.

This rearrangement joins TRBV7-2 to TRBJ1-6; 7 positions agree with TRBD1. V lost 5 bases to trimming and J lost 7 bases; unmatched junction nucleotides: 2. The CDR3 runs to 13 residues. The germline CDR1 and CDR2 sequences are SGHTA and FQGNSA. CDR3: CASSPDRNSPLHF. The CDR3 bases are TGTGCCAGCAGCCCGGACAGGAATTCACCCCTCCACTTT.

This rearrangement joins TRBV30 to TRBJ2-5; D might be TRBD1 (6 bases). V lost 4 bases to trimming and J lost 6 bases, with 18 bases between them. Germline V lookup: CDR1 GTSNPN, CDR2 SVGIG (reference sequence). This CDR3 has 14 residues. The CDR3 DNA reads TGTGCCTGGACGTCGGGGACACAGCATAAGACCCAGTACTTC. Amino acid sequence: CAWTSGTQHKTQYF.

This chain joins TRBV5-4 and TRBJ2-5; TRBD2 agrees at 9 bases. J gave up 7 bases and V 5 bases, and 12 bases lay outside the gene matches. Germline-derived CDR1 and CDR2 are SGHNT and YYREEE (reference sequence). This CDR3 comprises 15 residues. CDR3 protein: CASSSGTSFPGTQYF. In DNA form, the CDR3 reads TGTGCCAGCAGTTCCGGGACTAGCTTTCCAGGGACCCAGTACTTC.

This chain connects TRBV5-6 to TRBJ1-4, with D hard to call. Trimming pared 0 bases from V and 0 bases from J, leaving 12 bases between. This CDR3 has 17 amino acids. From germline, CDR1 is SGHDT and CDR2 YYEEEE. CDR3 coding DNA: TGTGCCAGCAGCTTGGCCGCCGGGGATGCAACTAATGAAAAACTGTTTTTT. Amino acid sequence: CASSLAAGDATNEKLFF.

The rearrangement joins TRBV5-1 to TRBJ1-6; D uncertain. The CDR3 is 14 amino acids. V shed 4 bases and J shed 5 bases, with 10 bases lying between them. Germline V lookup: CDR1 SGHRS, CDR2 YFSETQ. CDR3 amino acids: CASSRQANNSPLHF. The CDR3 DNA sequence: TGCGCCAGCAGCCGTCAAGCGAATAATTCACCCCTCCACTTT.